One T cell receptor (beta chain) is described in this entry. The data were obtained in a study of PD-1 blockade in mismatch repair-deficient tumors. Measured with immunoSEQ multiplex PCR; TCRdb has only the in-frame clones, and not every one. The table shows some 100,000 clones, with 82% occurring only once. CDR3 length equals 14 residues. The V gene lost 4 bases and the J gene lost 0 bases, with 8 bases spanning the gap. Germline CDR1 reads MNHEY; CDR2 reads SMNVEV (reference sequence). The TCR-sequenced patients were a few responders to pembrolizumab. V and J are TRBV27 and TRBJ2-3, with D perhaps TRBD2 (5 bases). The input for sequencing was peripheral blood, taken approximately 8 months after starting pembrolizumab. This TCR came from an adult with mismatch repair-deficient cancer. In DNA, the CDR3 is TGTGCCAGCAGTTCGGGGATGAGCACAGATACGCAGTATTTT. It yields the protein CASSSGMSTDTQYF.